A selection of T cell receptor beta chains follows, all from one sample in a study of T-cell memory formation after mild COVID-19. A single record per CDR3 protein comes from TCRdb applying MiXCR to the 5' RACE reads. Of tens of thousands of distinct CDR3 sequences listed, more than 11% are singletons. The sample taken for sequencing was PBMCs or a T cell subset sorted from them (not recorded which). All receptors derive from an adult woman who had mild COVID-19 (a few samples of this study predate the infection). Cell type and time point are not known. The CDR3 runs from the conserved cysteine through the conserved F or W. The D gene is left open where the match is weak. For some rows the clone size is stated as once, few or many, or as a class when expanded; others skip it.

v_call: TRBV5-1
j_call: TRBJ2-3
clone_size: many
d_call: TRBD1
cdr3_nt: TGCGCCAGCAGCACCGGGACAGGGGGCGCAGATACGCAGTATTTT
cdr3_aa: CASSTGTGGADTQYF

v_call: TRBV2
j_call: TRBJ2-2
clone_size: few
d_call: -
cdr3_nt: TGTGCCAGCAGTGAAGCCGTCTTGCGACTTGTCAACACCGGGGAGCTGTTTTTT
cdr3_aa: CASSEAVLRLVNTGELFF

v_call: TRBV5-1
j_call: TRBJ1-1
clone_size: few
d_call: TRBD1
cdr3_nt: TGCGCCAGCAGCTTGAGGGGGCGCAGCACTGAAGCTTTCTTT
cdr3_aa: CASSLRGRSTEAFF

v_call: TRBV11-2
j_call: TRBJ2-3
clone_size: -
d_call: -
cdr3_nt: TGTGCCAGCAGCTTTCGAGGCAGACTACCCACAGATACGCAGTATTTT
cdr3_aa: CASSFRGRLPTDTQYF

v_call: TRBV3-1
j_call: TRBJ2-3
clone_size: once
d_call: -
cdr3_nt: TGTGCCAGCAGCCCGCCTGGAGTATTCGGCGGGAACTTAGCAAAAGATACGCAGTATTTT
cdr3_aa: CASSPPGVFGGNLAKDTQYF

v_call: TRBV10-3
j_call: TRBJ2-7
clone_size: few
d_call: -
cdr3_nt: TGTGCCATCAGCGGGGACGGAACGCGCTACGAGCAGTACTTC
cdr3_aa: CAISGDGTRYEQYF

v_call: TRBV5-6
j_call: TRBJ2-1
clone_size: -
d_call: TRBD1
cdr3_nt: TGTGCCAGCAGCTTGGGCGGACAGGGTAACAATGAGCAGTTCTTC
cdr3_aa: CASSLGGQGNNEQFF

v_call: TRBV12-3/TRBV12-4
j_call: TRBJ1-4
clone_size: -
d_call: -
cdr3_nt: TGTGCCAGCAGTTTGAACCGGGAAAAACTGTTTTTT
cdr3_aa: CASSLNREKLFF

v_call: TRBV6-5
j_call: TRBJ2-7
clone_size: -
d_call: -
cdr3_nt: TGTGCCAGCAGTTACCGGGAGAGCTCCTACGAGCAGTACTTC
cdr3_aa: CASSYRESSYEQYF

v_call: TRBV7-8
j_call: TRBJ2-7
clone_size: -
d_call: -
cdr3_nt: TGTGCCAGCAGAGGTTACTCTGGGCAAGACAGCTACGAGCAGTACTTC
cdr3_aa: CASRGYSGQDSYEQYF

v_call: TRBV11-2
j_call: TRBJ2-2
clone_size: many
d_call: -
cdr3_nt: TGTGCCAGCAGCTTAGGAGGGAGCGCACCTAGGGAGCTGTTTTTT
cdr3_aa: CASSLGGSAPRELFF

v_call: TRBV9
j_call: TRBJ2-1
clone_size: many
d_call: -
cdr3_nt: TGTGCCAGCACAGCGGGTGGGGAGCAGTTCTTC
cdr3_aa: CASTAGGEQFF

v_call: TRBV3-1
j_call: TRBJ2-5
clone_size: -
d_call: -
cdr3_nt: TGTGCCAGCAGCCAAGATCAAACCAATGGGCAGACCCAGTACTTC
cdr3_aa: CASSQDQTNGQTQYF

v_call: TRBV3-1
j_call: TRBJ2-3
clone_size: medium-sized
d_call: TRBD1
cdr3_nt: TGTGCCAGCAGCCGCGGGACAGGGGAGGCAGATACGCAGTATTTT
cdr3_aa: CASSRGTGEADTQYF

v_call: TRBV9
j_call: TRBJ1-3
clone_size: -
d_call: TRBD1
cdr3_nt: TGTGCCAGCAGCGTGCAAGGACCACAGGGGTCTGGAAACACCATATATTTT
cdr3_aa: CASSVQGPQGSGNTIYF

v_call: TRBV14
j_call: TRBJ2-1
clone_size: -
d_call: TRBD1
cdr3_nt: TGTGCCAGCAGCCTCTGGGACAGGGGTTACAATGAGCAGTTCTTC
cdr3_aa: CASSLWDRGYNEQFF